This T cell receptor (beta chain) stems from a study of control samples from healthy donors and cancer patients. This table comes from immunoSEQ multiplex PCR, and its TCRdb copy is limited to in-frame clones, with some not included. The data show just over 150,000 clones, over 85% seen once. CDR3 size: 17 residues. Germline CDR1 KGHSH, CDR2 LQKENI. J gave up 0 bases and V 2 bases, and 8 bases lay outside the gene matches. The sequence was obtained from a man aged 50 or older in good health. The chain recombines TRBV18 with TRBJ1-2; 8 bases match TRBD1. The sample consisted of blood. The CDR3: CASSPFHRDRSNYGYTF. CDR3 in DNA: TGTGCCAGCTCACCATTCCACAGGGACAGGTCTAACTATGGCTACACCTTC.